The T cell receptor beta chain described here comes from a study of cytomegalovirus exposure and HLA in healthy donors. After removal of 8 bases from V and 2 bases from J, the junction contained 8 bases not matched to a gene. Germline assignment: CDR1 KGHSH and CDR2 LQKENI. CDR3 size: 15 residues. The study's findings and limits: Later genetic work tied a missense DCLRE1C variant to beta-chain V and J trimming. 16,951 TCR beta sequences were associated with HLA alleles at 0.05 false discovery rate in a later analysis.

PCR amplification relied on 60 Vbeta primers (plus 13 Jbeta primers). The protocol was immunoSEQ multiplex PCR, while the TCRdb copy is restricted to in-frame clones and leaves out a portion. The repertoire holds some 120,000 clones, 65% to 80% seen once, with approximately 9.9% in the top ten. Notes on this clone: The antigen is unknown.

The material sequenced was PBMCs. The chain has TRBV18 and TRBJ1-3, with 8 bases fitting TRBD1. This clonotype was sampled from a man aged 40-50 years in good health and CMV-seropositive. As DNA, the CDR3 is TGTGCCAGCACACGGGACAGGATTACTGGAAACACCATATATTTT. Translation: CASTRDRITGNTIYF.